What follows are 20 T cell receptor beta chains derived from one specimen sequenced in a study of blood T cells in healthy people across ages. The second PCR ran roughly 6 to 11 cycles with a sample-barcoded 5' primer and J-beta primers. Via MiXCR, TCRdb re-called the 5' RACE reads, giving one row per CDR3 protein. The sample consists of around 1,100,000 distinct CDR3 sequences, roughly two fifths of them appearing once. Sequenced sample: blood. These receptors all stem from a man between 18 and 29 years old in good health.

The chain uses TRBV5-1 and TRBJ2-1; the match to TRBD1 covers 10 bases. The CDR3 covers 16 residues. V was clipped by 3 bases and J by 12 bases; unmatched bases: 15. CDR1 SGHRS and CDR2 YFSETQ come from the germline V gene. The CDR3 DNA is TGCGCCAGCAGCTCCCTCGGACAGGGGGATTCCCATGGGCAGTTCTTC. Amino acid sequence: CASSSLGQGDSHGQFF.

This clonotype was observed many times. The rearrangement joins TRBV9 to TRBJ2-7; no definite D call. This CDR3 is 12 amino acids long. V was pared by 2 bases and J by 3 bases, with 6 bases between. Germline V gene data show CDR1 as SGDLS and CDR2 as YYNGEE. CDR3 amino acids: CASSVDGYEQYF. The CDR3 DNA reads TGTGCCAGCAGCGTCGACGGCTACGAGCAGTACTTC.

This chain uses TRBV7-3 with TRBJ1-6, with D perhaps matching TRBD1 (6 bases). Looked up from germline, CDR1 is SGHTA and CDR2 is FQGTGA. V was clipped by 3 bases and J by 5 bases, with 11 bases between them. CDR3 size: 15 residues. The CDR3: CASSFSGANNSPLHF. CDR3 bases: TGTGCCAGCAGCTTCTCGGGGGCAAATAATTCACCCCTCCACTTT.

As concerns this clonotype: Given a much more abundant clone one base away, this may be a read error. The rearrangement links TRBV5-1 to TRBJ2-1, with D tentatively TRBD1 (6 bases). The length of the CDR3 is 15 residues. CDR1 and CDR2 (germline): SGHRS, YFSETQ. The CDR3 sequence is CASSSDRPAYSEQFF. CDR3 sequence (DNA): TGCGCCAGCAGCTCTGACAGGCCGGCGTACAGTGAGCAGTTCTTC.

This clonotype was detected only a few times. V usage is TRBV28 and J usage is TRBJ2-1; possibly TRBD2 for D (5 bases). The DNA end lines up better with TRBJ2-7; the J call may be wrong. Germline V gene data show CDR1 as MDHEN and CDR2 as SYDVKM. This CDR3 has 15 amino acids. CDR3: CASSLSGLSYNEQYF. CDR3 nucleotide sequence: TGTGCCAGCAGTTTATCTGGACTCTCCTACAATGAGCAGTACTTC.

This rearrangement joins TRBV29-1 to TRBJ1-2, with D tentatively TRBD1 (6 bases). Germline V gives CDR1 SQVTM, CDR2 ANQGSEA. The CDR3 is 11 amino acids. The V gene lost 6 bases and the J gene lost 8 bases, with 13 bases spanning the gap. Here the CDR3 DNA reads TGCAGCGTGGAAACAGGGATAGGCTACACCTTC. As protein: CSVETGIGYTF.

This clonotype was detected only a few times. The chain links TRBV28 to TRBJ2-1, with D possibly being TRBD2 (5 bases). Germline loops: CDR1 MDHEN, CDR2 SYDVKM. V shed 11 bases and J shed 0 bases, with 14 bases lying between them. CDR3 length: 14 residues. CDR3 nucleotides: TGTGCCTGCAAGACGGGGTACTCCTACAATGAGCAGTTCTTC. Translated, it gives CACKTGYSYNEQFF.

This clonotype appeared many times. CDR3 loop: CASSLGGGGYNEQYF. In DNA form, the CDR3 reads TGTGCCAGCAGTTTAGGTGGCGGGGGGTACAATGAGCAGTACTTC. The chain links TRBV12-3 or TRBV12-4 to TRBJ2-7; TRBD2 aligns across 8 bases. The CDR3 length is 15 residues. V trimming: 1 base; J trimming: 7 bases; junction bases outside the gene matches: 9.

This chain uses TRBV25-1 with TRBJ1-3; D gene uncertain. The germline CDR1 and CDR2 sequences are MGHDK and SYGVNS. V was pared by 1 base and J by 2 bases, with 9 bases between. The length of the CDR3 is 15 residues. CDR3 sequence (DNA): TGTGCCAGCAGTGAATTCAACTGGGCTGGAAACACCATATATTTT. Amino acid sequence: CASSEFNWAGNTIYF.

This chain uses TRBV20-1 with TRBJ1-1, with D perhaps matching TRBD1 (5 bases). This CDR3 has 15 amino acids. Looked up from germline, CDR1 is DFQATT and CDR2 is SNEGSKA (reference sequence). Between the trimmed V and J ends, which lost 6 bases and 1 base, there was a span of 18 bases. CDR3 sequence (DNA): TGCAGTGCCTACCTTGCTACAGGAAGGAACACTGAAGCTTTCTTT. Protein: CSAYLATGRNTEAFF.

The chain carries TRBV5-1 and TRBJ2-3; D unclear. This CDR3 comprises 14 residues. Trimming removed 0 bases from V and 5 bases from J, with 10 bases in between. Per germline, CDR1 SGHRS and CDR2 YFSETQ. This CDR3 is CASSLEGNQDTQYF. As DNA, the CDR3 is TGCGCCAGCAGCTTGGAAGGGAATCAAGATACGCAGTATTTT. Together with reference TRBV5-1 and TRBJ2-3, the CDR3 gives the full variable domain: KAGVTQTPRYLIKTRGQQVTLSCSPISGHRSVSWYQQTPGQGLQFLFEYFSETQRNKGNFPGRFSGRQFSNSRSEMNVSTLELGDSALYLCASSLEGNQDTQYFGPGTRLTVL.

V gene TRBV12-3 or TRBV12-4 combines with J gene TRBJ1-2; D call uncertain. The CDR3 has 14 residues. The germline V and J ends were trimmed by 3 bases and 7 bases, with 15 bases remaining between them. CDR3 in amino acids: CASSLLGGNGGYTF. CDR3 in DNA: TGTGCCAGCAGTTTGCTGGGCGGGAATGGTGGCTACACCTTC.

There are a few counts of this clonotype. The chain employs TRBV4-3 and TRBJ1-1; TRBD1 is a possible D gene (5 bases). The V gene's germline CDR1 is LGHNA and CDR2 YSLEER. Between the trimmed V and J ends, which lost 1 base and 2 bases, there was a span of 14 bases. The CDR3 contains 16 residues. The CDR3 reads CASSQGSRVDNTEAFF. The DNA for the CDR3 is TGCGCCAGCAGCCAAGGGTCCAGGGTAGATAACACTGAAGCTTTCTTT.

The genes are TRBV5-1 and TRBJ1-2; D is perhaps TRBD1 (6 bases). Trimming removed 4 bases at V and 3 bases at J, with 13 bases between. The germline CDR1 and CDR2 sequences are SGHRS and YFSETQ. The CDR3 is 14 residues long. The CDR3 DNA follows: TGCGCCAGCAGCACCCGGGCAGGGGACTATGGCTACACCTTC. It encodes CASSTRAGDYGYTF.

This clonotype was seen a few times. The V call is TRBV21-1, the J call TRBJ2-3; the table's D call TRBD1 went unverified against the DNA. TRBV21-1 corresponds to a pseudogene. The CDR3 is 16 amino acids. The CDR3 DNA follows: TGTGCCAACCCGGGACAGGGGGTAAATAGCACAGATACGCAGTATTTT. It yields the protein CANPGQGVNSTDTQYF.

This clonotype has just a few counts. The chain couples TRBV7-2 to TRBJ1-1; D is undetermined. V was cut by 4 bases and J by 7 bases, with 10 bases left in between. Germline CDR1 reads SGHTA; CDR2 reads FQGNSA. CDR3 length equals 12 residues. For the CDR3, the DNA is TGTGCCAGCAGCTCCCAACTGAGTGAAGCTTTCTTT. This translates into CASSSQLSEAFF.

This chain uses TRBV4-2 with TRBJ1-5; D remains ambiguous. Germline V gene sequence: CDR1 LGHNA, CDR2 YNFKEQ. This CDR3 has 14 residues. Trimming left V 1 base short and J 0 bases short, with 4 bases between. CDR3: CASSQVDSNQPQHF. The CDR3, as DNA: TGTGCCAGCAGCCAAGTGGATAGCAATCAGCCCCAGCATTTT.

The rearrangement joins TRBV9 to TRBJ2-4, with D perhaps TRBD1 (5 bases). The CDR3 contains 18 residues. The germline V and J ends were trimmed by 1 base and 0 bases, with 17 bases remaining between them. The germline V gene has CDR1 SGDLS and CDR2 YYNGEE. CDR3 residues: CASSVSPGQPLAKNIQYF. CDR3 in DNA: TGTGCCAGCAGCGTAAGTCCCGGACAACCGCTAGCCAAAAACATTCAGTACTTC.

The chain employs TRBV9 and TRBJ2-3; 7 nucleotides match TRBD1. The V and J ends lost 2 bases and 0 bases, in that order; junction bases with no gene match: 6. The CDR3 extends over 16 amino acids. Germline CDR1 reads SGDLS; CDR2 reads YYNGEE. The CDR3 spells CASSVGDRASTDTQYF. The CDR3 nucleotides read TGTGCCAGCAGCGTCGGAGACAGGGCTAGCACAGATACGCAGTATTTT. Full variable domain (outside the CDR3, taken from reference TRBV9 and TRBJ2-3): DSGVTQTPKHLITATGQRVTLRCSPRSGDLSVYWYQQSLDQGLQFLIQYYNGEERAKGNILERFSAQQFPDLHSELNLSSLELGDSALYFCASSVGDRASTDTQYFGPGTRLTVL.

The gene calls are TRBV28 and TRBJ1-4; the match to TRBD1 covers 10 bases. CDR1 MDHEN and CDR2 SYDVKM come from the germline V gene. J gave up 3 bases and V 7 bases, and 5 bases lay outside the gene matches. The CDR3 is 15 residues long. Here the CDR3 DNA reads TGTGCCAGCACTCCGGGACAGGGGTCTAATGAAAAACTGTTTTTT. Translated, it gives CASTPGQGSNEKLFF.